These T cell receptor beta chains were read from a single sample in a study of beta chain features in type 1 diabetes. This table comes from immunoSEQ multiplex PCR, and its TCRdb copy is limited to in-frame clones, with some not included. The table has 310,000 or so clones, 7% to 10% seen once. The specimen sequenced was central memory CD4+ T cells from blood. Receptor source: a man in his thirties or forties with type 1 diabetes. CDR3s include the opening cysteine and the closing phenylalanine or tryptophan. Each record gives: clone size, D gene, V gene, J gene, CDR3 DNA, CDR3 protein. The D gene is left open where the match is weak. Only part of the rows carry a size: once, few, many, or a class if the clone is expanded.

many	NA	TRBV28	TRBJ2-7	TGTGCCAGCAGTTTATGGGCAGATTTCCAGGACGAGCAGTACTTC	CASSLWADFQDEQYF
NA	NA	TRBV5-6	TRBJ2-3	TGTGCCAGCAGCTTGGCCGTGGGAGATACGCAGTATTTT	CASSLAVGDTQYF
few	NA	TRBV29-1	TRBJ1-2	TGCAGCTCGGGACGGGGGGACTATGGCTACACCTTC	CSSGRGDYGYTF
NA	TRBD1	TRBV7-2	TRBJ2-5	TGTGCCAGCAGCTCCCCCGGGACAGGGGGAGAGACCCAGTACTTC	CASSSPGTGGETQYF
few	NA	TRBV30	TRBJ2-3	TGTGCGGGGGGGCGCAGCACAGATACGCAGTATTTT	CAGGRSTDTQYF
few	NA	TRBV4-2	TRBJ2-7	TGTGCCAGCAGCCAAGCCAGGGAGTCCTACGAGCAGTACTTC	CASSQARESYEQYF
few	TRBD2	TRBV7-9	TRBJ2-5	TGTGCCAGCAGCCGAGCCGGGACTAGCGGGGGCGGACAAGAGACCCAGTACTTC	CASSRAGTSGGGQETQYF
NA	NA	TRBV19	TRBJ2-6	TGTGCCAGTAGTATAGTCACTTCTGGGGCCAACGTCCTGACTTTC	CASSIVTSGANVLTF
NA	TRBD1	TRBV18	TRBJ1-2	TGTGCCAGCTCACCTAAACAGGGGAATGGCTACACCTTC	CASSPKQGNGYTF
few	NA	TRBV7-2	TRBJ2-7	TGTGCCAGCAGCGTTGCGCCGGGACCCTCCTACGAGCAGTACTTC	CASSVAPGPSYEQYF
few	NA	TRBV6-1	TRBJ2-3	TGTGCCAGCAGTGAACGTAGGGCTAGCACAGATACGCAGTATTTT	CASSERRASTDTQYF
few	NA	TRBV5-1	TRBJ1-4	TGCGCCAGCAGCTTGGGGGATGGATCGTCGGAACTGTTTTTT	CASSLGDGSSELFF
many	TRBD1	TRBV28	TRBJ2-6	TGTGCCAGCAGTCCCCCGGGACAGGGCTTTGGGGCCAACGTCCTGACTTTC	CASSPPGQGFGANVLTF
many	NA	TRBV5-1	TRBJ1-1	TGCGCCAGCAGCTTGGATGTGGATAACACTGAAGCTTTCTTT	CASSLDVDNTEAFF
few	TRBD1	TRBV9	TRBJ2-7	TGTGCCAGCAGCGTAACACATACAGGGGATAGCGAGCAGTACTTC	CASSVTHTGDSEQYF
NA	TRBD1	TRBV6-5	TRBJ2-3	TGTGCCAGCAGGTCGGGACAGGGAGGCACAGATACGCAGTATTTT	CASRSGQGGTDTQYF
few	NA	TRBV29-1	TRBJ2-3	TGCAGCGTTTTAGAACAGGGCCACACGACGCAGTATTTT	CSVLEQGHTTQYF